One and the same sample provided the 29 T cell receptor beta chains below, sequenced in a study of STAT3 mutations in large granular lymphocyte leukemia (dated 2019 in TCRdb). Overall results and qualifications from the work: Every T-LGLL patient showed at least one immunodominant TCRbeta clonotype, and about half showed multiple immunodominant subclonotypes.

The antigens these receptors bind are not known. Library preparation was by the immunoSEQ multiplex PCR assay. TCRdb provides this immuneACCESS table in a form limited to in-frame rearrangements. Some clones are lacking; in checked studies, under half of them reflect an unresolved V gene, and why the rest are absent is not known. This sample lists about 12,000 clones; more than 65% were detected once. Jointly, the top ten make up about 51% of the sample. The material sequenced was peripheral blood mononuclear cells. The receptors here all came from a man in his sixties with T-cell large granular lymphocyte leukemia. Some clones in this sample may be carry-over from other donors' samples. The age is the age at diagnosis.

The chain has TRBV18 and TRBJ1-1; tentatively, D is TRBD1 (5 bases). This CDR3 has 15 amino acids. CDR1 and CDR2 (germline): KGHSH, LQKENI. Trimming removed 0 bases at V and 5 bases at J, with 13 bases between. The CDR3 loop is CASSPPGGVGTEAFF. The DNA for the CDR3 is TGTGCCAGCTCACCACCGGGGGGTGTGGGGACTGAAGCTTTCTTT.

The V call is TRBV23-1, the J call TRBJ1-1; 9 positions agree with TRBD1. TRBV23-1 is sorted into the ORF group, with uncertain function. V trimming: 4 bases; J trimming: 11 bases; junction bases outside the gene matches: 11. The CDR3 consists of 14 residues. The CDR3 sequence is CASSLPGQGYRAFF. The CDR3 bases are TGCGCCAGCAGTCTTCCCGGACAGGGGTATCGGGCTTTCTTT.

The chain links TRBV7-8 to TRBJ1-2; tentative D call: TRBD1 (5 bases). With 5 bases removed from V and 0 bases from J, the gap between germline ends came to 13 bases. Per germline, CDR1 SGHVS and CDR2 FQNEAQ. The CDR3 has 15 residues. The CDR3, as DNA: TGTGCCAGCAGCACACGGGACGGATCTAACTATGGCTACACCTTC. Translation: CASSTRDGSNYGYTF. The full variable domain, in which reference TRBV7-8 and TRBJ1-2 provide the parts outside the CDR3, is GAGVSQSPRYKVAKRGQDVALRCDPISGHVSLFWYQQALGQGPEFLTYFQNEAQLDKSGLPSDRFFAERPEGSVSTLKIQRTQQEDSAVYLCASSTRDGSNYGYTFGSGTRLTVV.

This sequence joins TRBV2 and TRBJ1-1; perhaps TRBD1 as D (5 bases). The CDR3 is 13 amino acids. The V end was cut by 4 bases, the J end by 5 bases, with 11 bases between. CDR1 and CDR2 from the germline V gene are SNHLY and FYNNEI. The CDR3 spells CASSAGDRTEAFF. The CDR3 region has the DNA TGTGCCAGCAGTGCGGGGGATAGGACTGAAGCTTTCTTT.

The CDR3 spells CASAIDRIPYGYTF. As DNA, the CDR3 is TGCGCCAGCGCAATCGACAGAATTCCCTATGGCTACACCTTC. V gene TRBV5-1 combines with J gene TRBJ1-2; a possible D gene is TRBD1 (5 bases). The CDR3 length is 14 residues. Germline CDR1 is SGHRS and CDR2 is YFSETQ. V was cut by 7 bases and J by 4 bases, with 17 bases left in between.

This chain connects TRBV7-9 to TRBJ2-3; D is ambiguous. The V gene lost 0 bases and the J gene lost 2 bases, with 15 bases spanning the gap. Germline values: CDR1 SEHNR, CDR2 FQNEAQ (reference sequence). There are 17 residues in the CDR3. The CDR3: CASSLAVQHANTDTQYF. For the CDR3, the DNA is TGTGCCAGCAGCTTAGCTGTCCAGCATGCGAACACAGATACGCAGTATTTT.

V is TRBV18 and J is TRBJ2-5, with a possible D match to TRBD2 (5 bases). The CDR3 loop spans 15 amino acids. Per germline, CDR1 KGHSH and CDR2 LQKENI. V shed 3 bases and J shed 5 bases, with 16 bases lying between them. The CDR3 DNA follows: TGTGCCAGCTCACCCCTTCCGTGGGAGCCGGAGACCCAGTACTTC. It is translated as CASSPLPWEPETQYF.

This clone was recorded a few times. The chain joins TRBV18 to TRBJ1-3; possible D gene TRBD1, 6 bases. CDR1 is KGHSH, CDR2 LQKENI, per germline. The CDR3 sequence is 15 residues long. Trimming removed 8 bases from V and 2 bases from J, with 16 bases in between. Written as DNA, the CDR3 is TGTGCCAGCACACTAGGGGGGCCCACTGGAAACACCATATATTTT. Its translation: CASTLGGPTGNTIYF. The variable domain in full, completed from reference TRBV18 and TRBJ1-3, reads NAGVMQNPRHLVRRRGQEARLRCSPMKGHSHVYWYRQLPEEGLKFMVYLQKENIIDESGMPKERFSAEFPKEGPSILRIQQVVRGDSAAYFCASTLGGPTGNTIYFGEGSWLTVV.

The CDR3 DNA follows: TGTGCCAGCAGCTTAGCCTCCTGGGGGACTGAGATCTACGAGCAGTACTTC. Its translation is CASSLASWGTEIYEQYF. The chain recombines TRBV7-9 with TRBJ2-7; D might be TRBD2 (6 bases). Germline V CDR1 and CDR2: SEHNR, FQNEAQ (reference sequence). The CDR3 is 17 residues long. The V end was cut by 0 bases, the J end by 3 bases, with 18 bases between.

This clone was detected once. This rearrangement joins TRBV18 to TRBJ2-2; D possibly corresponds to TRBD1 (6 bases). Germline V CDR1 and CDR2: KGHSH, LQKENI. The CDR3 runs 15 residues. Trimming took off 0 bases at V and 5 bases at J, with 10 bases between the two ends. As DNA, the CDR3 is TGTGCCAGCTCACCACCCAGCCAGGGGACCGGGGAGCTGTTTTTT. Residues: CASSPPSQGTGELFF.

This clone is categorized as medium-sized. J is TRBJ1-2 and V is TRBV7-8; TRBD1 matches at 8 bases. The germline V gene has CDR1 SGHVS and CDR2 FQNEAQ. V dropped 4 bases and J dropped 5; count of bases not matched to a gene: 15. The CDR3 contains 17 residues. In nucleotides, the CDR3 is TGTGCCAGCAGCTCCACTCCCGGACAGGGTGCATGGTATGGCTACACCTTC. It yields the protein CASSSTPGQGAWYGYTF.

The rearrangement uses TRBV29-1 and TRBJ2-1; D ambiguous. The length of the CDR3 is 11 residues. V lost 7 bases to trimming and J lost 13 bases, with 17 bases between them. Germline assignment: CDR1 SQVTM and CDR2 ANQGSEA. CDR3 nucleotides: TGCAGCGCGCCAGTTCTTACGGATCAGTTCTTC. Amino acids: CSAPVLTDQFF.

The rearrangement links TRBV30 to TRBJ2-5; TRBD2 is a possible D gene (6 bases). CDR1 and CDR2 (germline): GTSNPN, SVGIG (reference sequence). The ends were cut back, 1 base at V and 5 bases at J, with 20 bases in the middle. The CDR3 loop spans 16 amino acids. The CDR3 nucleotides are TGTGCCTGGAGTGGGGGACTGGGCCTCATCTGGGAGACCCAGTACTTC. Translated, it gives CAWSGGLGLIWETQYF.

The rearrangement joins TRBV29-1 to TRBJ2-5; D is unclear. The CDR3 spans 14 residues. The germline V gene encodes CDR1 SQVTM and CDR2 ANQGSEA. Trimming took 6 bases from V and 5 from J, leaving 19 bases between them. The CDR3 protein is CSVEPTGFRETQYF. DNA for the CDR3: TGCAGCGTCGAACCGACTGGGTTTCGGGAGACCCAGTACTTC.

This chain connects TRBV27 to TRBJ2-5; D is unclear. CDR1 and CDR2 from the germline V gene are MNHEY and SMNVEV (reference sequence). The V end lost 4 bases, the J end lost 4 bases, and 10 bases lay between the germline ends. The CDR3 spans 13 residues. The DNA for the CDR3 is TGTGCCAGCAGTTGGTCGTGGGGAGAGACCCAGTACTTC. Amino acid sequence: CASSWSWGETQYF.

The V call is TRBV29-1, the J call TRBJ2-3; D is uncertain. This CDR3 is built from 13 residues. With 1 base removed from V and 6 bases from J, the gap between germline ends came to 11 bases. Germline loops: CDR1 SQVTM, CDR2 ANQGSEA. CDR3 residues: CSVEGGIGDTQYF. The CDR3 region has the DNA TGCAGCGTTGAAGGGGGAATTGGGGATACGCAGTATTTT.

This sequence joins TRBV4-1 and TRBJ1-2, with 10 bases aligning to TRBD1. The CDR3 runs 15 residues. J gave up 7 bases and V 0 bases, and 5 bases lay outside the gene matches. The germline V gene encodes CDR1 MGHRA and CDR2 YSYEKL. CDR3 loop: CASSQEATGGIGYTF. CDR3 coding DNA: TGCGCCAGCAGCCAAGAGGCGACAGGGGGCATTGGCTACACCTTC.

This clone was detected only a few times. V is TRBV5-1 and J is TRBJ2-2, with 8 positions matching TRBD1. V dropped 7 bases and J dropped 5; count of bases not matched to a gene: 10. This CDR3 is built from 15 residues. Germline loops: CDR1 SGHRS, CDR2 YFSETQ. CDR3 region: CASCRGQGGTGELFF. The CDR3, as DNA: TGCGCCAGCTGCCGAGGACAGGGTGGGACCGGGGAGCTGTTTTTT.

The chain has TRBV11-2 and TRBJ2-7, with 7 positions matching TRBD2. From germline, CDR1 is SGHAT and CDR2 FQNNGV. The CDR3 consists of 15 residues. Trimming took 0 bases from V and 12 from J; bases not matched to a gene: 14. The CDR3 spells CASSLEGLAARGPYF. In DNA, the CDR3 is TGTGCCAGCAGCTTAGAAGGCCTAGCGGCCCGAGGTCCGTACTTC.

The rearrangement uses TRBV7-9 and TRBJ2-1, with a tentative D call TRBD2 (7 bases). Germline lookup yields CDR1 SEHNR and CDR2 FQNEAQ (reference sequence). The CDR3 contains 13 residues. V was pared by 2 bases and J by 6 bases, with 8 bases between. The CDR3 nucleotides are TGTGCCAGCAGCTTAAGGGGGGGCAATGAGCAGTTCTTC. It specifies CASSLRGGNEQFF.

The genes are TRBV11-2 and TRBJ2-5, with 8 bases matching TRBD2. CDR1 and CDR2 (germline): SGHAT, FQNNGV. With V trimmed by 3 bases and J by 2 bases, 8 bases remained unmatched. CDR3 length: 16 residues. CDR3 nucleotide sequence: TGTGCCAGCAGCTTCTGGGCTAGCGGGCGTCAAGAGACCCAGTACTTC. It is translated as CASSFWASGRQETQYF.

This chain uses TRBV18 with TRBJ2-7; TRBD2 matches at 8 bases. Losses at the gene ends were 6 bases for V and 4 bases for J; bases not matched to a gene: 14. CDR1 and CDR2 (germline): KGHSH, LQKENI. CDR3 length: 16 amino acids. The DNA of the CDR3 is TGTGCCAGCTCGCCAGAAGGGACTAGTAGAATGTACGAGCAGTACTTC. It yields the protein CASSPEGTSRMYEQYF.

This sequence joins TRBV9 and TRBJ2-5; D remains ambiguous. CDR3 length: 13 amino acids. Trimming shortened V by 0 bases and J by 6 bases, and 9 bases separated the two germline ends. Germline-derived CDR1 and CDR2 are SGDLS and YYNGEE. In nucleotides, the CDR3 is TGTGCCAGCAGCGTAGATCCAGACCAGACCCAGTACTTC. Protein product: CASSVDPDQTQYF.

V gene TRBV11-2 combines with J gene TRBJ1-3; 8 bases align to TRBD1. The V segment lost 4 bases and the J segment 1 base; nucleotides outside the gene matches: 3. CDR3 length: 15 amino acids. Per the germline V gene, CDR1 is SGHAT and CDR2 is FQNNGV. This chain's CDR3 is CASSSTGGSGNTIYF. CDR3 in DNA: TGTGCCAGCAGCTCAACAGGGGGATCTGGAAACACCATATATTTT.

This rearrangement joins TRBV6-1 to TRBJ2-7; 7 bases are a match to TRBD2. V lost 4 bases to trimming and J lost 0 bases; unmatched junction nucleotides: 9. Looked up from germline, CDR1 is MNHNS and CDR2 is SASEGT. This CDR3 is 16 amino acids long. The CDR3 region has the DNA TGTGCCAGCAGTGTCAGCGGGACTCCTACCTCCTACGAGCAGTACTTC. Residues: CASSVSGTPTSYEQYF.

The rearrangement joins TRBV25-1 to TRBJ1-2, with 8 bases matching TRBD1. J was trimmed by 6 bases and V by 3 bases; bases with no gene match: 9. Germline V gives CDR1 MGHDK, CDR2 SYGVNS. There are 15 residues in the CDR3. The CDR3 DNA sequence: TGTGCCAGCAGTGAGGGGCGATCAGGGGGCGATGGCTACACCTTC. Protein: CASSEGRSGGDGYTF.

This sequence joins TRBV30 and TRBJ1-5; D is unclear. Deletions cut 2 bases from V and 5 bases from J, with 13 bases between. CDR3 length: 14 residues. Germline values: CDR1 GTSNPN, CDR2 SVGIG (reference sequence). DNA of the CDR3: TGTGCCTGGAGTCCTCTGCAGTATGATCAGCCCCAGCATTTT. Translated: CAWSPLQYDQPQHF.

The chain recombines TRBV30 with TRBJ1-2; D gene ambiguous. V dropped 8 bases and J dropped 1 base, with 14 bases sitting between them. The CDR3 sequence is 13 residues long. Germline loops: CDR1 GTSNPN, CDR2 SVGIG (reference sequence). CDR3 amino acids: CAADVKLNYGYTF. The DNA of the CDR3 is TGTGCCGCCGACGTCAAACTTAACTATGGCTACACCTTC.

The chain is built from TRBV4-1 and TRBJ1-1, with D possibly TRBD1 on 6 matching bases. V lost 4 bases to trimming and J lost 4 bases, with 16 bases between them. In germline, CDR1 is MGHRA, CDR2 YSYEKL. The length of the CDR3 is 15 residues. The CDR3 DNA follows: TGCGCCAGCAGCCCGGAGCAGGGGAGGTTCACTGAAGCTTTCTTT. Its protein is CASSPEQGRFTEAFF.